Listed here are 8 T cell receptor beta chains from one sample, sequenced in a study of cytomegalovirus exposure and HLA in healthy donors. The assay was immunoSEQ multiplex PCR, and TCRdb's table has in-frame clones only and misses some. This sample has roughly 230,000 clones, with less than 95% found just once. Sequencing used PBMCs. The receptors originated from a woman aged 25 to 45 in good health and CMV-seronegative.

The chain has TRBV4-2 and TRBJ2-7, with a tentative D call TRBD2 (6 bases). Germline values: CDR1 LGHNA, CDR2 YNFKEQ. V dropped 2 bases and J dropped 0 bases, with 20 bases sitting between them. This CDR3 region has 18 residues. The chain's CDR3 is CASSQQRGSGRISYEQYF. The DNA of the CDR3 is TGTGCCAGCAGCCAACAGAGGGGTAGCGGAAGAATCTCCTACGAGCAGTACTTC.

This clone has only a few counts. The same CDR3 is also encoded by other DNA sequences in this sample. The chain carries TRBV4-3 and TRBJ2-1; D remains ambiguous. Trimming removed 1 base at V and 5 bases at J, with 6 bases between. Germline CDR1 is LGHNA and CDR2 is YSLEER. The CDR3 totals 13 residues. Here the CDR3 reads CASSQGPNNEQFF. As DNA, the CDR3 is TGCGCCAGCAGCCAAGGACCAAACAATGAGCAGTTCTTC.

V is TRBV11-1 and J is TRBJ2-7; D is unclear. The length of the CDR3 is 11 residues. V lost 1 base, J lost 6 bases, and 4 bases lay in between. Germline V gene sequence: CDR1 SGHAT, CDR2 FQDESV (reference sequence). This CDR3 reads CASSLDSEQYF. The DNA of the CDR3 is TGTGCCAGCAGCTTAGATTCCGAGCAGTACTTC.

This chain connects TRBV4-3 to TRBJ1-2; D possibly corresponds to TRBD1 (5 bases). This CDR3 comprises 16 residues. Per germline, CDR1 LGHNA and CDR2 YSLEER. The germline V and J ends were trimmed by 4 bases and 3 bases, with 18 bases remaining between them. Here the CDR3 DNA reads TGCGCCAGCAGCCCCCGAGGAGGGGCGCAGGACTATGGCTACACCTTC. Protein: CASSPRGGAQDYGYTF.

The chain recombines TRBV6-5 with TRBJ2-2, with 7 bases fitting TRBD2. With 0 bases clipped from V and 4 bases from J, the junction kept 2 bases outside the gene matches. Germline CDR1 reads MNHEY; CDR2 reads SVGAGI. This CDR3 comprises 15 residues. The CDR3 nucleotides are TGTGCCAGCAGTTACTCCCTAGCGGCCACCGGGGAGCTGTTTTTT. It encodes CASSYSLAATGELFF.

V and J are TRBV4-1 and TRBJ1-3, with a tentative D call TRBD1 (5 bases). Trimming removed 3 bases at V and 7 bases at J, with 16 bases between. CDR1 is MGHRA and CDR2 is YSYEKL in the germline V gene. The CDR3 runs to 15 residues. CDR3 protein: CASSHPNRGTNTIYF. The CDR3 DNA is TGCGCCAGCAGCCACCCGAACCGTGGGACGAACACCATATATTTT.

The chain couples TRBV7-6 to TRBJ1-1; 8 bases line up with TRBD1. Trimming cost V 5 bases and J 0 bases; bases outside gene matches: 8. Germline CDR1 reads SGHVS; CDR2 reads FNYEAQ. The CDR3 has 16 residues. The DNA for the CDR3 is TGTGCCAGCAGCCGGGGACAGGCACCAATGAACACTGAAGCTTTCTTT. Its protein is CASSRGQAPMNTEAFF.

The chain recombines TRBV4-3 with TRBJ2-7; either TRBD1 or TRBD2 may fit D (5 bases each). V lost 4 bases and J lost 6, with 19 bases in between. This CDR3 spans 15 amino acids. CDR1 is LGHNA and CDR2 is YSLEER in the germline V gene. CDR3 nucleotides: TGCGCCAGCAGCCGGTCCCATCAGGGACCACGCGAGCAGTACTTC. This gives the protein CASSRSHQGPREQYF.